This TCR beta chain was captured in a study of CD8+ T cells in alopecia areata. Study-wide context: Each day, treated patients took oral tofacitinib twice, at 5 to 10 mg per dose. Treatment with tofacitinib (6 to 18 months) was followed by 6 months off drug.

T lymphocytes (CD4+ and CD8+) were sorted from PBMCs. Trimming left V 4 bases short and J 9 bases short, with 7 bases between. The CDR3 is 11 residues long. Germline-derived CDR1 and CDR2 are LNHDA and SQIVND (reference sequence). Extracted RNA was reverse transcribed, and the resulting cDNA served as sequencing template. The assay was immunoSEQ multiplex PCR, and TCRdb's table has in-frame clones only and misses some. The table records 150,000 or so clones, around 87% of them present only once. Study observations and caveats: Scalp samples also yield sequences of resident alphabeta T cells from normal skin.

In regard to this clone: As yet, its antigen is unknown.

This TCR was sampled from a human donor with alopecia areata. The input for sequencing was CD8+ T cells sorted from blood, taken at week 0. The chain joins TRBV19 to TRBJ2-1; D is unclear. In DNA, the CDR3 is TGTGCCAGTAGTACCTCGACTGAGCAGTTCTTC. Amino acid sequence: CASSTSTEQFF.